The text below deals with one T cell receptor (beta chain). Its cognate antigen is unknown. This sample is part of a study of OX40 agonist ivuxolimab in advanced cancers. Notes on the study in general: CD4+ T cells averaged fewer expanded clones than CD8+ T cells.

Autoimmune disease history or systemic immunosuppression was exclusionary. Profiling relied on immunoSEQ multiplex PCR, and the TCRdb table lists in-frame clones only, not all of them. Of around 100,000 clones listed, under 95% were seen once; the top ten hold about 0.49%. V gave up 8 bases and J gave up 5 bases, with 18 bases separating them. Per germline, CDR1 SGHTA and CDR2 FQGNSA. The CDR3 spans 14 residues. The source is an adult with an advanced solid tumor such as melanoma, head and neck, liver or kidney cancer. The source material was CD4+ or CD8+ T cells sorted from blood, sampled in a trial of the OX40 agonist ivuxolimab. The chain joins TRBV7-2 to TRBJ2-5; D call uncertain. The CDR3 loop reads CASHSAPGAETQYF. The CDR3 region has the DNA TGTGCCAGCCACTCGGCTCCAGGAGCGGAGACCCAGTACTTC.